These 15 T cell receptor beta chains originate from one sample sequenced in a study of blood T cell repertoires in COVID-19. Sequenced by immunoSEQ multiplex PCR; TCRdb stores in-frame clones only, minus some. The table shows 80,000 to 90,000 clones, with 65% to 90% occurring only once. The sample comprised peripheral blood. Receptor source: a man of 80 years or more with active or convalescent COVID-19.

This clone was found once. V and J are TRBV6-2 or TRBV6-3 and TRBJ2-3, with D perhaps matching TRBD2 (5 bases). The CDR3 has 15 amino acids. Germline CDR1 and CDR2: MNHEY and SVGEGT. Trimming left V 0 bases short and J 2 bases short, with 9 bases between. CDR3 region: CASSYSSGDTDTQYF. The CDR3, as DNA: TGTGCCAGCAGTTACTCATCCGGGGACACAGATACGCAGTATTTT.

J is TRBJ1-5 and V is TRBV19; 9 bases are shared with TRBD1. V gave up 2 bases and J gave up 6 bases; unmatched junction bases: 5. This CDR3 contains 15 residues. Germline V gene lookup returns CDR1 LNHDA and CDR2 SQIVND (reference sequence). CDR3 sequence (DNA): TGTGCCAGTAGTATAACTACAGGGGGCAGTCAGCCCCAGCATTTT. Translation: CASSITTGGSQPQHF.

The chain is built from TRBV9 and TRBJ1-1; TRBD1 aligns across 7 bases. The CDR3 has 14 residues. After removal of 1 base from V and 5 bases from J, the junction contained 5 bases not matched to a gene. CDR1 is SGDLS, CDR2 YYNGEE, per germline. Written as DNA, the CDR3 is TGTGCCAGCAGCGTACGCGACAGGGTGACTGAAGCTTTCTTT. Residues: CASSVRDRVTEAFF.

The genes are TRBV28 and TRBJ2-1; maybe TRBD2 (6 bases). Germline V CDR1 and CDR2: MDHEN, SYDVKM. The V end lost 2 bases, the J end lost 5 bases, and 22 bases lay between the germline ends. This CDR3 contains 18 residues. CDR3 coding DNA: TGTGCCAGCAGTTTAATGGGTGATTTACTAGCAGTTAACAATGAGCAGTTCTTC. It yields the protein CASSLMGDLLAVNNEQFF. Full variable domain (outside the CDR3, taken from reference TRBV28 and TRBJ2-1): DVKVTQSSRYLVKRTGEKVFLECVQDMDHENMFWYRQDPGLGLRLIYFSYDVKMKEKGDIPEGYSVSREKKERFSLILESASTNQTSMYLCASSLMGDLLAVNNEQFFGPGTRLTVL.

V gene TRBV7-3 combines with J gene TRBJ1-1; 12 nucleotides line up with TRBD1. Germline CDR1 reads SGHTA; CDR2 reads FQGTGA. V shed 1 base, J shed 1 base, and the junction held 13 bases outside the gene matches. The CDR3 sequence is 20 residues long. The CDR3 protein is CASSLMGQGAIKGKNTEAFF. Here the CDR3 DNA reads TGTGCCAGCAGCTTAATGGGACAGGGGGCCATCAAGGGGAAGAACACTGAAGCTTTCTTT.

V usage is TRBV25-1 and J usage is TRBJ2-3, with a possible D match to TRBD2 (6 bases). The CDR3 covers 17 residues. Germline V gene lookup returns CDR1 MGHDK and CDR2 SYGVNS. V gave up 5 bases and J gave up 1 base, with 19 bases separating them. CDR3 loop: CASSPRVVAGRTDTQYF. CDR3 sequence (DNA): TGTGCCAGCAGTCCACGGGTGGTGGCGGGACGCACAGATACGCAGTATTTT.

The chain carries TRBV7-2 and TRBJ2-2, with a tentative D call TRBD2 (6 bases). Germline V lookup: CDR1 SGHTA, CDR2 FQGNSA. The CDR3 runs 15 residues. With 5 bases removed from V and 0 bases from J, the gap between germline ends came to 10 bases. The CDR3 region is CASSQGRTNTGELFF. For the CDR3, the DNA is TGTGCCAGCAGCCAAGGGAGGACGAACACCGGGGAGCTGTTTTTT.

In its sample, this clone was seen once. This chain connects TRBV7-9 to TRBJ2-2; 10 positions match TRBD2. CDR3 length: 16 amino acids. The junction had 9 bases not matched to a gene; V was cut back by 5 bases and J by 6 bases. The germline gives CDR1 SEHNR, CDR2 FQNEAQ (reference sequence). CDR3 nucleotide sequence: TGTGCCAGCAGCCATTCGGGGACTAGCGTCTCCGGGGAGCTGTTTTTT. It yields the protein CASSHSGTSVSGELFF. The whole variable domain, filled in from reference TRBV7-9 and TRBJ2-2, reads DTGVSQNPRHKITKRGQNVTFRCDPISEHNRLYWYRQTLGQGPEFLTYFQNEAQLEKSRLLSDRFSAERPKGSFSTLEIQRTEQGDSAMYLCASSHSGTSVSGELFFGEGSRLTVL.

J is TRBJ2-7 and V is TRBV9; D might be TRBD2 (5 bases). V was pared by 0 bases and J by 4 bases, with 23 bases between. Germline loops: CDR1 SGDLS, CDR2 YYNGEE. This CDR3 comprises 18 residues. The CDR3 reads CASSVASGGRTGYYEQYF. As DNA, the CDR3 is TGTGCCAGCAGCGTAGCTTCCGGAGGCAGGACCGGGTATTACGAGCAGTACTTC. Full variable domain (remainder filled in from reference TRBV9 and TRBJ2-7): DSGVTQTPKHLITATGQRVTLRCSPRSGDLSVYWYQQSLDQGLQFLIQYYNGEERAKGNILERFSAQQFPDLHSELNLSSLELGDSALYFCASSVASGGRTGYYEQYFGPGTRLTVT.

CDR3 protein: CASSPRTGSPDTQYF. The DNA for the CDR3 is TGTGCCAGCAGCCCACGGACAGGGTCTCCAGATACGCAGTATTTT. The chain links TRBV9 to TRBJ2-3; TRBD1 matches 8 bases. This CDR3 is 15 amino acids long. Trimming took 4 bases from V and 4 from J; bases not matched to a gene: 8. Germline CDR1 and CDR2: SGDLS and YYNGEE.

The chain combines TRBV4-3 with TRBJ2-7; TRBD2 matches at 9 bases. Losses at the gene ends were 4 bases for V and 6 bases for J; bases not matched to a gene: 10. This CDR3 has 15 amino acids. From germline, CDR1 is LGHNA and CDR2 YSLEER. This CDR3 is CASSPAGREGGEQYF. CDR3 sequence (DNA): TGCGCCAGCAGCCCCGCCGGGCGGGAGGGGGGCGAGCAGTACTTC.

This CDR3 is CASSQAQGLHPEQYF. The DNA for the CDR3 is TGTGCCAGCAGCCAAGCCCAGGGACTGCATCCCGAGCAGTACTTC. The V and J genes are TRBV5-4 and TRBJ2-7; D perhaps matches TRBD2 (6 bases). Germline lookup yields CDR1 SGHNT and CDR2 YYREEE (reference sequence). CDR3 length: 15 residues. V was clipped by 4 bases and J by 6 bases, with 20 bases between them. The full variable domain, completed using reference TRBV5-4 and TRBJ2-7, is ETGVTQSPTHLIKTRGQQVTLRCSSQSGHNTVSWYQQALGQGPQFIFQYYREEENGRGNFPPRFSGLQFPNYSSELNVNALELDDSALYLCASSQAQGLHPEQYFGPGTRLTVT.

The chain is built from TRBV9 and TRBJ2-3; D gene ambiguous. The CDR3 runs to 14 residues. V was shortened by 0 bases and J by 3 bases, with 8 bases between the two germline ends. Germline V gene sequence: CDR1 SGDLS, CDR2 YYNGEE. The CDR3 sequence: CASSVGPGTDTQYF. As DNA, the CDR3 is TGTGCCAGCAGCGTAGGGCCGGGTACAGATACGCAGTATTTT.

The chain carries TRBV19 and TRBJ2-3, with D perhaps TRBD2 (6 bases). Trimming left V 5 bases short and J 1 base short, with 13 bases between. The CDR3 is made up of 15 amino acids. In germline, CDR1 is LNHDA, CDR2 SQIVND (reference sequence). CDR3 residues: CASSPPGGGTDTQYF. DNA for the CDR3: TGTGCCAGTAGTCCCCCAGGAGGGGGCACAGATACGCAGTATTTT.

For the CDR3, the DNA is TGTGCCAGCAGCGCCGGGACTAGCGAGGCGACCCAGTACTTC. Protein sequence: CASSAGTSEATQYF. This chain joins TRBV7-9 and TRBJ2-5, with TRBD2 matching over 10 bases. Trimming removed 5 bases from V and 7 bases from J; junction bases left unmatched: 7. Germline-derived CDR1 and CDR2 are SEHNR and FQNEAQ (reference sequence). CDR3 length: 14 residues.